What follows describes a single T cell receptor beta chain. In the study's own analysis: Reference gene primer amplification yielded estimated nucleated cell counts. Produced via immunoSEQ multiplex PCR; TCRdb's table is partial and in-frame only. That table supplies the V and J calls and clone size; D and trimming were determined from the DNA. This repertoire shows tens of thousands of clones, around 90% found once; its top ten account for roughly 15%. These data belong to a study of blood T cell repertoires in COVID-19. Study context: COVID-19 samples collected from the United States, Italy and Spain covered acute and convalescent phases. Sources were T cells, B-cell-depleted T cells, or PBMCs; the material itself was cDNA or gDNA.

The CDR3 covers 14 residues. V shed 4 bases, J shed 2 bases, and the junction held 2 bases outside the gene matches. CDR1 and CDR2 (germline): LGHDT, YNNKEL (reference sequence). This TCR came from a male donor with acute or convalescent COVID-19. Sequencing was carried out using peripheral blood. V usage is TRBV3-1 (or the pseudogene TRBV3-2) and J usage is TRBJ2-7; TRBD2 aligns across 10 bases. The CDR3 region has the DNA TGTGCCAGCAGCCTTAGCGGGGGGACCTACGAGCAGTACTTC. This codes for CASSLSGGTYEQYF.